The clone carrying this TCR beta chain was found a few times. Only in-frame clones appear in the TCRdb table, and some are missing; sequencing was by immunoSEQ multiplex PCR. The sample yields around 100,000 clones, 85% to 90% seen once. This sample stems from a study of control samples from healthy donors and cancer patients. V lost 3 bases, J lost 2 bases, and 11 bases lay in between. CDR3 size: 14 residues. CDR1 and CDR2 from the germline V gene are DFQATT and SNEGSKA (reference sequence). The chain couples TRBV20-1 to TRBJ1-5; D not certain. The sequencing input was blood. The sequence was collected from a man aged 25 to 45 in good health. CDR3: CSASRSVGNQPQHF. DNA of the CDR3: TGCAGTGCTAGTCGTTCTGTAGGCAATCAGCCCCAGCATTTT.